This is a list of T cell receptor beta chains from one sample in a study of T cell responses to AZD1222 COVID-19 vaccine. The method was immunoSEQ multiplex PCR; TCRdb's version includes in-frame clones alone and lacks a portion of them. The repertoire holds approximately 90,000 clones, with over 85% as singletons. This material consisted of peripheral blood, taken on day 0 of AZD1222 vaccination. The receptor set was obtained from an adult in good health. The CDR3 runs from the conserved cysteine through the conserved F or W. Each record gives: D gene, J gene, V gene, clone size, CDR3 DNA, CDR3 protein. The D gene is left open where the match is weak. Not every row has a clone size; where given, it reads once, few, many or a size class.

d_gene: TRBD1
j_gene: TRBJ2-1
v_gene: TRBV5-4
abundance: NA
CDR3nt: TGTGCCAGCAGCTTGGGCGGACAGGCTCACAATGAGCAGTTCTTC
CDR3aa: CASSLGGQAHNEQFF

d_gene: TRBD2
j_gene: TRBJ2-1
v_gene: TRBV19
abundance: NA
CDR3nt: TGTGCCAGTAGTATTGGGCGGGGGGGCGCGACCAATGAGCAGTTCTTC
CDR3aa: CASSIGRGGATNEQFF

d_gene: TRBD1
j_gene: TRBJ1-2
v_gene: TRBV6-1
abundance: NA
CDR3nt: TGTGCCAGCAGTGAAGCAAACCCAAAGGGGGCGCAGGGCTACACCTTC
CDR3aa: CASSEANPKGAQGYTF

d_gene: NA
j_gene: TRBJ2-7
v_gene: TRBV4-1
abundance: NA
CDR3nt: TGCGCCAGCAGCCATAAAAAGGAGGCAGGCCCCAACGAGCAGTACTTC
CDR3aa: CASSHKKEAGPNEQYF

d_gene: TRBD1
j_gene: TRBJ2-1
v_gene: TRBV3-1/TRBV3-2
abundance: once
CDR3nt: TGTGCCAGCAGCCTCCGGGACAGCCTACACAATGAGCAGTTCTTC
CDR3aa: CASSLRDSLHNEQFF

d_gene: NA
j_gene: TRBJ2-2
v_gene: TRBV7-9
abundance: few
CDR3nt: TGTGCCAGCGGCGGAGATCCCACACAGGGAAACACCGGGGAGCTGTTTTTT
CDR3aa: CASGGDPTQGNTGELFF

d_gene: NA
j_gene: TRBJ1-2
v_gene: TRBV24-1
abundance: NA
CDR3nt: TGTGCCACCAGTGAGACCCCCCCGGACGCTACCTATGGCTACACCTTC
CDR3aa: CATSETPPDATYGYTF

d_gene: NA
j_gene: TRBJ1-2
v_gene: TRBV12-3/TRBV12-4
abundance: NA
CDR3nt: TGTGCCAGCAGTTTTGGGGTGGGGTATGGCTACACCTTC
CDR3aa: CASSFGVGYGYTF

d_gene: NA
j_gene: TRBJ1-2
v_gene: TRBV14
abundance: NA
CDR3nt: TGTGCCAGCAGCCAAAATGCCGGCTATGGCTACACCTTC
CDR3aa: CASSQNAGYGYTF

d_gene: NA
j_gene: TRBJ1-5
v_gene: TRBV7-2
abundance: NA
CDR3nt: TGTGCCAGCAGCTTCTCCGCTGGTAGGAATCAGCCCCAGCATTTT
CDR3aa: CASSFSAGRNQPQHF

d_gene: TRBD2
j_gene: TRBJ2-5
v_gene: TRBV19
abundance: NA
CDR3nt: TGTGCCACCAAGCGGGGGGGTGATCAAGAGACCCAGTACTTC
CDR3aa: CATKRGGDQETQYF

d_gene: NA
j_gene: TRBJ2-2
v_gene: TRBV11-3
abundance: NA
CDR3nt: TGTGCCAGCAGCCGGGACACCACGAACACCGGGGAGCTGTTTTTT
CDR3aa: CASSRDTTNTGELFF

d_gene: NA
j_gene: TRBJ2-1
v_gene: TRBV9
abundance: NA
CDR3nt: TGTGCCAGCAGCGTGGGTGTTGGCGATCCCTCAGATGAGCAGTTCTTC
CDR3aa: CASSVGVGDPSDEQFF

d_gene: NA
j_gene: TRBJ1-1
v_gene: TRBV9
abundance: NA
CDR3nt: TGTGCCAGCAGCAAAGGCGGGACGGATGAAGCTTTCTTT
CDR3aa: CASSKGGTDEAFF

d_gene: NA
j_gene: TRBJ1-2
v_gene: TRBV30
abundance: NA
CDR3nt: TGTGCCTGGATCCCACCGGGGAGACCGGGGGGCTACACCTTC
CDR3aa: CAWIPPGRPGGYTF

d_gene: NA
j_gene: TRBJ2-1
v_gene: TRBV7-2
abundance: NA
CDR3nt: TGTGCCAGCAGCTTAGCCGACTGGTACTCCTACAATGAGCAGTTCTTC
CDR3aa: CASSLADWYSYNEQFF

d_gene: NA
j_gene: TRBJ1-4
v_gene: TRBV11-2
abundance: NA
CDR3nt: TGTGCCAGCAGGTCAGGGGCGGGGGAAAAACTGTTTTTT
CDR3aa: CASRSGAGEKLFF

d_gene: NA
j_gene: TRBJ2-1
v_gene: TRBV11-2
abundance: once
CDR3nt: TGTGCCAGCAGCCTCACCATAAGGGGTAAGCAGTTCTTC
CDR3aa: CASSLTIRGKQFF

d_gene: TRBD1
j_gene: TRBJ2-2
v_gene: TRBV6-2/TRBV6-3
abundance: NA
CDR3nt: TGTGCCAGCAGTTACTTGACAGGGGGCTTGGGGGAGCTGTTTTTT
CDR3aa: CASSYLTGGLGELFF

d_gene: TRBD2
j_gene: TRBJ2-5
v_gene: TRBV10-2
abundance: NA
CDR3nt: TGCGCCAGCAGGGACGGGGGGAGTCACCAAGAGACCCAGTACTTC
CDR3aa: CASRDGGSHQETQYF